This TCR beta chain was captured in a study of blood T cell repertoires in COVID-19. Background on the study: COVID-19 samples collected from the United States, Italy and Spain covered acute and convalescent phases. Nucleic acid was either cDNA or gDNA, and it came from T cells, B-cell-depleted T cells, or PBMCs.

The CDR3 length is 15 residues. V was pared by 5 bases and J by 0 bases, with 13 bases between. The V gene's germline CDR1 is MGHDK and CDR2 SYGVNS. Per the original data handling: Amplifying reference gene primers gave estimates of nucleated cell counts. Using immunoSEQ multiplex PCR, the repertoire was profiled, and TCRdb retains in-frame clones only, with some absent. For V, J and clone size, that table is used; D and trimming come from the DNA. This sample has some 68,000 clones, with around 83% found just once. The sequenced sample was peripheral blood. This clonotype was obtained from a man aged 70-80 years with acute or convalescent COVID-19. The chain uses TRBV25-1 and TRBJ1-1; D call uncertain. Here the CDR3 reads CASSPTTLLNTEAFF. Written as DNA, the CDR3 is TGTGCCAGCAGTCCCACGACTCTGTTGAACACTGAAGCTTTCTTT. Combining the CDR3 with reference TRBV25-1 and TRBJ1-1 gives the whole variable domain EADIYQTPRYLVIGTGKKITLECSQTMGHDKMYWYQQDPGMELHLIHYSYGVNSTEKGDLSSESTVSRIRTEHFPLTLESARPSHTSQYLCASSPTTLLNTEAFFGQGTRLTVV.